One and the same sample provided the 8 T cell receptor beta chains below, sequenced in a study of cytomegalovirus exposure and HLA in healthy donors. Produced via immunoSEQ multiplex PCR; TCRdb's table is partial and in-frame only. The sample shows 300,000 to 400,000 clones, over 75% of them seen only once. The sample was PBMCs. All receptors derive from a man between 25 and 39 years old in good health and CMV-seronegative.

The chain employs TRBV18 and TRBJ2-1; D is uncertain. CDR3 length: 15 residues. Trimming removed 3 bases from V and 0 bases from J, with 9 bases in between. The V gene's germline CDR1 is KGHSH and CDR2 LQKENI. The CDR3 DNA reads TGTGCCAGCTCACCCCAGAGGCCCTCCTACAATGAGCAGTTCTTC. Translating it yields CASSPQRPSYNEQFF.

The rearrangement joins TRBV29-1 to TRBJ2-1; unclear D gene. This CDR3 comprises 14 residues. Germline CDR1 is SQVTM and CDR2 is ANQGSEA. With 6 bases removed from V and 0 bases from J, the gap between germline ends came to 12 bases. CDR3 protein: CSVQSPVSYNEQFF. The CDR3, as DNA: TGCAGCGTCCAAAGTCCGGTCTCCTACAATGAGCAGTTCTTC.

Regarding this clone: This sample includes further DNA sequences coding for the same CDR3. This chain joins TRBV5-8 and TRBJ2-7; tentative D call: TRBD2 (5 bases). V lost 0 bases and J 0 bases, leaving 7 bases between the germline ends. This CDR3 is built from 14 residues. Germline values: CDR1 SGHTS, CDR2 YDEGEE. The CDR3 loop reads CASSLGGSSYEQYF. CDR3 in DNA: TGTGCCAGCAGCTTGGGAGGGAGCTCCTACGAGCAGTACTTC.

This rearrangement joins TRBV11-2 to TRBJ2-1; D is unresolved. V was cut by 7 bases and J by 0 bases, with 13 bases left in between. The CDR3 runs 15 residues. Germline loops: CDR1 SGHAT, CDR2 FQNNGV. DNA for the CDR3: TGTGCCAGCACCCGATACAGTCTCTCCTACAATGAGCAGTTCTTC. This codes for CASTRYSLSYNEQFF.

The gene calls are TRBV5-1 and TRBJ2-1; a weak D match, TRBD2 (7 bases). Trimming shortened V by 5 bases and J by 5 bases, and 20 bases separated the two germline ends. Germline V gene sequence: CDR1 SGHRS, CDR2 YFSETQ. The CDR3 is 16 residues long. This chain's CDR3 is CASSKYGGQINNEQFF. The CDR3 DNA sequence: TGCGCCAGCAGTAAGTACGGGGGGCAGATTAACAATGAGCAGTTCTTC.

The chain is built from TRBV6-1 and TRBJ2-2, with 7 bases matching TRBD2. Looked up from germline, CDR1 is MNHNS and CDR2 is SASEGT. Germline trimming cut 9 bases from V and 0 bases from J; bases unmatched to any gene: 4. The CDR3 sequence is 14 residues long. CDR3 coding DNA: TGTGCCAGTGCCGCGGGGGCGAACACCGGGGAGCTGTTTTTT. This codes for CASAAGANTGELFF.

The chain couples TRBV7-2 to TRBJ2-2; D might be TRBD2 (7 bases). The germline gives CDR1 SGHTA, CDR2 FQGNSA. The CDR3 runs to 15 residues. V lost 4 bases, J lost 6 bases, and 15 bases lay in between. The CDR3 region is CASSSQGGAAGELFF. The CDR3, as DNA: TGTGCCAGCAGCTCGCAAGGGGGGGCGGCCGGGGAGCTGTTTTTT.

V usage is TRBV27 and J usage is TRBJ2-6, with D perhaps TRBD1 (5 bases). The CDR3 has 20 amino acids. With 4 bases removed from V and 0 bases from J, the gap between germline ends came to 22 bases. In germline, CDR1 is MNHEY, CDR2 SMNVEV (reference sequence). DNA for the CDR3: TGTGCCAGCAGTTCTACGGACCCCAGGGCACCCCGCTCTGGGGCCAACGTCCTGACTTTC. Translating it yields CASSSTDPRAPRSGANVLTF.